The clone carrying this TCR beta chain was picked up one time. The antigen remains undetermined. The method was immunoSEQ multiplex PCR; TCRdb's version includes in-frame clones alone and lacks a portion of them. The top ten hold 1.5% of the sample, which has about 980,000 clones, over 60% seen once. The data are from a study of shared clonotypes between healthy human individuals. Study outcomes and limitations: Genetic and exposure-history diversity was limited by the few donors. The sharing of about 5% of naive CD4 clonotypes was seen across several donors. When compared with the clonotypes that were shared by all four sorted-subset donors, the non-shared clonotypes turned out to have lower generation probabilities.

Sequencing was performed on memory CD4+ T cells sorted from blood. Subset described: CD45RA-negative fraction. This TCR was recovered from a man in his late teens or twenties in good health.

CDR3 DNA: TGTGCCAAATCAGGACTAGCGGACACAGATACGCAGTATTTT. As protein: CAKSGLADTDTQYF. The chain has TRBV30 and TRBJ2-3, with 10 bases that match TRBD2. The J segment lost 2 bases and the V segment lost 8 bases, leaving 7 bases of the junction unmatched. Germline V gene lookup returns CDR1 GTSNPN and CDR2 SVGIG (reference sequence). CDR3 length: 14 amino acids.